The sequence of this T cell receptor (beta chain) was determined in a study of cytomegalovirus exposure and HLA in healthy donors. PCR employed 60 Vbeta and 13 Jbeta primers. Per the original methods: An analysis that came later counted roughly 80 million unique TCR beta chains, 10 million to 12 million shared. The table came from immunoSEQ multiplex PCR; TCRdb's copy has only in-frame clones and leaves some out. V and J calls and clone size are copied from that table; D and trimming were computed from the DNA. Of roughly 99,000 clones listed, around 73% were seen once; the top ten hold 6.5% to 8.5%. Study findings and constraints: In presence/absence analyses, roughly uniform sequencing depth across donors was assumed. TCR beta chains numbering 164 were designated cytomegalovirus-associated.

Turning to this clone: Antigen specificity is unknown.

Trimming pared 4 bases from V and 0 bases from J, leaving 10 bases between. The CDR3 is 14 residues long. Germline V gives CDR1 SGHRS, CDR2 YFSETQ. The sample comprised PBMCs. The receptor was derived from a man aged 25 to 40 in good health and CMV-seronegative. The chain employs TRBV5-1 and TRBJ1-1; tentative D call: TRBD1 (6 bases). The CDR3 spells CASSLGGLNTEAFF. CDR3 nucleotides: TGCGCCAGCAGCCTGGGGGGGCTGAACACTGAAGCTTTCTTT.